This passage covers 24 T cell receptor beta chains from one sample sequenced in a study of OX40 agonist ivuxolimab in advanced cancers. Using immunoSEQ multiplex PCR, the repertoire was profiled, and TCRdb retains in-frame clones only, with some absent. The top ten hold more than 1.3% of the sample, which has 20,000 to 30,000 clones, approximately 78% seen once. The sample was CD4+ or CD8+ T cells sorted from blood, taken in a trial of the OX40 agonist ivuxolimab. The receptors were sampled from an adult with an advanced solid tumor such as melanoma, head and neck, liver or kidney cancer.

The V call is TRBV5-6, the J call TRBJ2-3, with unresolved D. This CDR3 is built from 13 residues. V was cut by 3 bases and J by 1 base, with 6 bases left in between. From germline, CDR1 is SGHDT and CDR2 YYEEEE. CDR3 region: CASSWARTDTQYF. CDR3 coding DNA: TGTGCCAGCAGCTGGGCCCGCACAGATACGCAGTATTTT.

This clone was recorded a few times. The V gene is TRBV6-1, the J gene TRBJ2-5; the match to TRBD1 covers 7 bases. Germline lookup yields CDR1 MNHNS and CDR2 SASEGT. This CDR3 is built from 17 residues. The ends lost 0 bases at V and 4 bases at J; junction bases unmatched: 11. CDR3 coding DNA: TGTGCCAGCAGTGAAGCACTTGGACAGGACGGGGTAGAGACCCAGTACTTC. Amino acid sequence: CASSEALGQDGVETQYF.

This sequence joins TRBV11-2 and TRBJ1-2; 9 bases are a match to TRBD1. The ends lost 6 bases at V and 8 bases at J; junction bases unmatched: 7. From germline, CDR1 is SGHAT and CDR2 FQNNGV. This CDR3 region has 13 residues. The CDR3 coding sequence is TGTGCCAGCAGGGTACAGGGGGCGCAGGGCTACACCTTC. Its protein product is CASRVQGAQGYTF.

The CDR3 loop reads CASSLGGGSSYEQYF. The CDR3 DNA is TGCGCCAGCAGCTTGGGCGGCGGGTCCTCCTACGAGCAGTACTTC. The chain uses TRBV5-1 and TRBJ2-7, with a tentative D call TRBD2 (5 bases). V lost 0 bases and J 0 bases, leaving 10 bases between the germline ends. Germline CDR1 SGHRS, CDR2 YFSETQ. This CDR3 is built from 15 residues.

The chain recombines TRBV25-1 with TRBJ1-4, with a weak D call TRBD1 (6 bases). The CDR3 is 15 amino acids. V lost 1 base and J lost 6, with 12 bases in between. CDR1 and CDR2 (germline): MGHDK, SYGVNS. The CDR3 loop is CASSESGGSYEKLFF. CDR3 in DNA: TGTGCCAGCAGTGAATCTGGGGGCTCTTATGAAAAACTGTTTTTT.

The chain has TRBV7-2 and TRBJ2-1, with D tentatively TRBD2 (5 bases). The CDR3 consists of 15 residues. Trimming took off 2 bases at V and 4 bases at J, with 12 bases between the two ends. CDR1 is SGHTA, CDR2 FQGNSA, per germline. The CDR3 loop reads CASSLKSGRYNEQFF. In DNA form, the CDR3 reads TGTGCCAGCAGCTTAAAAAGCGGACGGTACAATGAGCAGTTCTTC.

The chain links TRBV5-6 to TRBJ1-1; 11 positions agree with TRBD1. Germline assignment: CDR1 SGHDT and CDR2 YYEEEE. The CDR3 runs 16 residues. After removal of 0 bases from V and 4 bases from J, the junction contained 5 bases not matched to a gene. This chain's CDR3 is CASSLALGTGGTEAFF. The CDR3 DNA is TGTGCCAGCAGCTTGGCACTGGGGACAGGGGGCACTGAAGCTTTCTTT.

This clone was observed once. J is TRBJ2-3 and V is TRBV12-5; TRBD1 agrees at 11 bases. The CDR3 spans 15 residues. The V gene end was trimmed by 5 bases and the J gene end by 1 base; junction bases not matched to a gene: 2. CDR1 is LGHNT and CDR2 is FRNRAP in the germline V gene. The CDR3 DNA reads TGTGCTAGTGGTACGGGACAGGGGGGCACAGATACGCAGTATTTT. It specifies CASGTGQGGTDTQYF.

Relative to its sample, this clone is medium-sized. The V gene is TRBV5-4, the J gene TRBJ1-1; the D is unclear. CDR3 size: 13 residues. V dropped 3 bases and J dropped 0 bases, with 6 bases sitting between them. CDR1 and CDR2 (germline): SGHNT, YYREEE (reference sequence). The CDR3 DNA reads TGTGCCAGCAGCTGGGGAGTGAACACTGAAGCTTTCTTT. Translating it yields CASSWGVNTEAFF.

The CDR3 loop reads CASSPQGVLGYTF. For the CDR3, the DNA is TGCGCCAGCAGCCCACAGGGCGTCCTTGGCTACACCTTC. The chain combines TRBV4-3 with TRBJ1-2; possibly TRBD1 for D (6 bases). This CDR3 has 13 residues. Germline V gives CDR1 LGHNA, CDR2 YSLEER. Trimming removed 4 bases from V and 7 bases from J, with 13 bases in between.

This clone was observed once. The chain joins TRBV9 to TRBJ2-3; D unclear. Per germline, CDR1 SGDLS and CDR2 YYNGEE. Between the trimmed V and J ends, which lost 0 bases and 0 bases, there was a span of 2 bases. This CDR3 spans 13 amino acids. As DNA, the CDR3 is TGTGCCAGCAGCGTAGTCAGCACAGATACGCAGTATTTT. It specifies CASSVVSTDTQYF.

The chain couples TRBV7-8 to TRBJ1-5, with D possibly being TRBD1 (5 bases). V was clipped by 5 bases and J by 2 bases, with 13 bases between them. The CDR3 has 15 amino acids. CDR1 is SGHVS and CDR2 is FQNEAQ in the germline V gene. CDR3 sequence (DNA): TGTGCCAGCAGCGTACTTACAGGTGGCAATCAGCCCCAGCATTTT. This codes for CASSVLTGGNQPQHF. The variable domain in full, with the rest retrieved from reference TRBV7-8 and TRBJ1-5, is GAGVSQSPRYKVAKRGQDVALRCDPISGHVSLFWYQQALGQGPEFLTYFQNEAQLDKSGLPSDRFFAERPEGSVSTLKIQRTQQEDSAVYLCASSVLTGGNQPQHFGDGTRLSIL.

The J gene is TRBJ2-5, the V gene TRBV18; D perhaps matches TRBD2 (6 bases). Germline-derived CDR1 and CDR2 are KGHSH and LQKENI. This CDR3 region has 13 residues. Between the trimmed V and J ends, which lost 4 bases and 2 bases, there was a span of 8 bases. The CDR3 DNA follows: TGTGCCAGCTCACAGGGACTGCAAGAGACCCAGTACTTC. Amino acids: CASSQGLQETQYF. Variable domain in full (rest from reference TRBV18 and TRBJ2-5): NAGVMQNPRHLVRRRGQEARLRCSPMKGHSHVYWYRQLPEEGLKFMVYLQKENIIDESGMPKERFSAEFPKEGPSILRIQQVVRGDSAAYFCASSQGLQETQYFGPGTRLLVL.

The chain links TRBV28 to TRBJ1-5; D is undetermined. There are 15 residues in the CDR3. The germline V gene has CDR1 MDHEN and CDR2 SYDVKM. The V and J ends lost 7 bases and 3 bases respectively, with 16 bases between them. CDR3: CASKAQSTANQPQHF. The CDR3 bases are TGTGCCAGCAAGGCTCAGTCCACCGCCAATCAGCCCCAGCATTTT.

V gene TRBV15 combines with J gene TRBJ2-3, with D perhaps matching TRBD2 (6 bases). Trimming removed 0 bases at V and 7 bases at J, with 17 bases between. The CDR3 sequence is 16 residues long. Germline V gene data show CDR1 as LNHNV and CDR2 as YYDKDF (reference sequence). In DNA form, the CDR3 reads TGTGCCACCAGCAGAGATCCGGGGGTGAGAAGTTATACGCAGTATTTT. This codes for CATSRDPGVRSYTQYF.

The rearrangement links TRBV5-5 to TRBJ2-5; weak D call: TRBD2 (7 bases). The germline V and J ends were trimmed by 2 bases and 4 bases, with 15 bases remaining between them. Germline values: CDR1 SGHKS, CDR2 YYEKEE (reference sequence). This CDR3 comprises 15 residues. The CDR3 sequence is CASSLGGGARETQYF. The CDR3 DNA is TGTGCCAGCAGCTTAGGAGGGGGGGCCCGAGAGACCCAGTACTTC.

The chain has TRBV25-1 and TRBJ1-5; tentative D call: TRBD1 (5 bases). The CDR3 is made up of 14 amino acids. V lost 7 bases to trimming and J lost 5 bases, with 15 bases between them. Germline V gene lookup returns CDR1 MGHDK and CDR2 SYGVNS. The CDR3 DNA is TGTGCCAGCATTATCCGGGACGGACATCAGCCCCAGCATTTT. Protein: CASIIRDGHQPQHF. The full variable domain, its missing parts supplied by reference TRBV25-1 and TRBJ1-5, is EADIYQTPRYLVIGTGKKITLECSQTMGHDKMYWYQQDPGMELHLIHYSYGVNSTEKGDLSSESTVSRIRTEHFPLTLESARPSHTSQYLCASIIRDGHQPQHFGDGTRLSIL.

V is TRBV7-6 and J is TRBJ2-1; D perhaps matches TRBD2 (5 bases). The CDR3 totals 13 residues. Germline CDR1 SGHVS, CDR2 FNYEAQ. V was shortened by 4 bases and J by 7 bases, with 11 bases between the two germline ends. The CDR3: CASSSGSWNEQFF. CDR3 DNA: TGTGCCAGCAGCTCGGGGTCTTGGAATGAGCAGTTCTTC.

The chain carries TRBV28 and TRBJ2-5; 8 bases are shared with TRBD1. Unmatched junction bases numbered 8, after V lost 3 bases and J lost 5 bases. Germline assignment: CDR1 MDHEN and CDR2 SYDVKM. This CDR3 contains 15 residues. As DNA, the CDR3 is TGTGCCAGCAGTTTCGGGACAGGTTTTAAGGAGACCCAGTACTTC. Translated, it gives CASSFGTGFKETQYF.

The V call is TRBV30, the J call TRBJ1-6; TRBD1 agrees at 7 bases. Trimming took 4 bases from V and 5 from J; bases not matched to a gene: 8. The CDR3 is made up of 15 amino acids. Germline loops: CDR1 GTSNPN, CDR2 SVGIG (reference sequence). CDR3 region: CAWTRDSQDNSPLHF. The CDR3 DNA reads as TGTGCCTGGACGAGGGACAGCCAAGATAATTCACCCCTCCACTTT. The full variable domain, with the rest looked up from reference TRBV30 and TRBJ1-6, is SQTIHQWPATLVQPVGSPLSLECTVEGTSNPNLYWYRQAAGRGLQLLFYSVGIGQISSEVPQNLSASRPQDRQFILSSKKLLLSDSGFYLCAWTRDSQDNSPLHFGNGTRLTVT.

This clone was counted once. The chain links TRBV11-2 to TRBJ2-3; tentative D call: TRBD2 (6 bases). V lost 3 bases and J lost 4, with 8 bases in between. CDR1 and CDR2 from the germline V gene are SGHAT and FQNNGV. This CDR3 is built from 13 residues. In DNA, the CDR3 is TGTGCCAGCAGCTTTGGAGGGGCAGATACGCAGTATTTT. Encoded protein: CASSFGGADTQYF.

V and J are TRBV18 and TRBJ2-5; D call uncertain. Matching the DNA end better, TRBJ2-7 makes the J call doubtful. Germline V lookup: CDR1 KGHSH, CDR2 LQKENI. This CDR3 is built from 14 residues. The CDR3 loop is CASSLSGTAYEQYF. DNA of the CDR3: TGTGCCAGCTCACTTAGTGGTACGGCCTACGAGCAGTACTTC.

The V call is TRBV7-2, the J call TRBJ2-7; 9 bases match TRBD1. V lost 6 bases and J lost 1; bases outside the gene matches: 7. This CDR3 has 15 amino acids. Germline CDR1 and CDR2: SGHTA and FQGNSA. The chain's CDR3 is CASRPGGQGSYEQYF. CDR3 DNA sequence: TGTGCCAGCAGGCCCGGGGGACAGGGATCCTACGAGCAGTACTTC.

The chain has TRBV7-8 and TRBJ1-2; possibly TRBD1 for D (5 bases). This CDR3 has 14 amino acids. CDR1 is SGHVS and CDR2 is FQNEAQ in the germline V gene. The germline V and J ends were trimmed by 5 bases and 6 bases, with 16 bases remaining between them. CDR3 DNA: TGTGCCAGCAGCGGGGGATTACAGACCCATGGCTACACCTTC. This codes for CASSGGLQTHGYTF.